This T cell receptor beta chain was profiled in a study of blood T cell repertoires in COVID-19. CDR1 and CDR2 (germline): SNHLY, FYNNEI. The CDR3 spans 14 residues. V trimming: 8 bases; J trimming: 4 bases; junction bases outside the gene matches: 8. Assay used: immunoSEQ multiplex PCR; TCRdb lists only in-frame clones, some missing. The sample holds tens of thousands of clones, 70% to 90% seen once. The sequencing sample was made of peripheral blood. This sequence was found in a woman in her 70s with acute or convalescent COVID-19. The chain employs TRBV2 and TRBJ1-2, with 9 positions matching TRBD1. The CDR3 region is CASWEDRGLYGYTF. CDR3 sequence (DNA): TGTGCCAGCTGGGAGGACAGGGGCCTCTATGGCTACACCTTC.